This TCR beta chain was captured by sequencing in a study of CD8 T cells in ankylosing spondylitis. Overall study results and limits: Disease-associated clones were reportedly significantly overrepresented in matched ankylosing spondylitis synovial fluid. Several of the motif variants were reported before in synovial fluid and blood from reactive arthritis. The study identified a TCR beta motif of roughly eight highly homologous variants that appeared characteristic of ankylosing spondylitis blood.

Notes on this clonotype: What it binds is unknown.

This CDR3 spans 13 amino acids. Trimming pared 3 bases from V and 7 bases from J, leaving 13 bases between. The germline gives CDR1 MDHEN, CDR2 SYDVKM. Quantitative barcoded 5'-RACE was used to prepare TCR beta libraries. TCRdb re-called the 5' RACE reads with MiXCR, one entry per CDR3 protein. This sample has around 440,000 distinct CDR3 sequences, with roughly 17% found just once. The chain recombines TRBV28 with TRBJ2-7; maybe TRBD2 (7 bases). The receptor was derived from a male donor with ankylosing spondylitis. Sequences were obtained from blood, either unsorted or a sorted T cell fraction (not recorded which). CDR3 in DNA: TGTGCCAGCAGTTTGGCGGGGGCGAGAGAGCAGTACTTC. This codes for CASSLAGAREQYF.